The 5 T cell receptor beta chains in this list originate from one sample, sequenced in a study of blood T cell repertoires in COVID-19. Here immunoSEQ multiplex PCR was the method, and the copy in TCRdb shows in-frame clones only, minus some. This table holds about 62,000 clones, around 79% found once. The sample taken for sequencing was peripheral blood. The receptors here all came from a man aged 55-75 years with acute or convalescent COVID-19.

This chain uses TRBV6-5 with TRBJ2-3; a weak D match, TRBD1 (6 bases). Germline assignment: CDR1 MNHEY and CDR2 SVGAGI. The CDR3 contains 13 residues. V lost 6 bases, J lost 4 bases, and 11 bases lay in between. This chain's CDR3 is CASSLGASDTQYF. The CDR3 bases are TGTGCCAGCAGCCTGGGGGCTTCAGATACGCAGTATTTT.

The table lists this clone with a few counts. This rearrangement joins TRBV5-6 to TRBJ1-1, with D possibly being TRBD1 (5 bases). Germline-derived CDR1 and CDR2 are SGHDT and YYEEEE. Trimming removed 4 bases at V and 0 bases at J, with 16 bases between. The CDR3 loop spans 16 amino acids. The CDR3: CASSLRAGGMNTEAFF. Here the CDR3 DNA reads TGTGCCAGCAGCCTCCGTGCGGGGGGTATGAACACTGAAGCTTTCTTT.

The chain recombines TRBV7-3 with TRBJ2-1, with D unresolved. The CDR3 contains 15 residues. V was pared by 4 bases and J by 7 bases, with 17 bases between. Germline CDR1 SGHTA, CDR2 FQGTGA. The CDR3 loop reads CASSWSPGGQNEQFF. The DNA of the CDR3 is TGTGCCAGCAGCTGGTCGCCCGGCGGCCAAAATGAGCAGTTCTTC.

This clone came up a few times. The chain couples TRBV5-1 to TRBJ1-5, with TRBD1 matching over 7 bases. The CDR3 totals 15 residues. Germline CDR1 is SGHRS and CDR2 is YFSETQ. Losses at the gene ends were 4 bases for V and 0 bases for J; bases not matched to a gene: 4. CDR3 region: CASSQGVNSNQPQHF. CDR3 in DNA: TGCGCCAGCAGCCAGGGGGTAAATAGCAATCAGCCCCAGCATTTT.

This rearrangement joins TRBV9 to TRBJ2-7; D remains unclear. Germline V gene lookup returns CDR1 SGDLS and CDR2 YYNGEE. The CDR3 has 13 residues. Trimming pared 2 bases from V and 6 bases from J, leaving 12 bases between. CDR3 protein: CASSVTYPGEQYF. For the CDR3, the DNA is TGTGCCAGCAGCGTTACCTATCCAGGCGAGCAGTACTTC.